The 12 T cell receptor beta chains below come from one sample, sequenced in a study of T cell responses to AZD1222 COVID-19 vaccine. The assay was immunoSEQ multiplex PCR, and TCRdb's table has in-frame clones only and misses some. The sample records around 150,000 clones, around 88% being singletons. Source: peripheral blood, taken on day 0 of MenACWY control vaccination. The source of these receptors is an adult in good health.

This sequence joins TRBV7-2 and TRBJ2-7, with TRBD2 identical over 8 bases. V gave up 5 bases and J gave up 1 base; unmatched junction bases: 7. CDR3 length: 15 residues. Germline lookup yields CDR1 SGHTA and CDR2 FQGNSA. CDR3 sequence: CASSPPQRGSYEQYF. DNA for the CDR3: TGTGCCAGCAGCCCCCCCCAGCGGGGGTCCTACGAGCAGTACTTC. Variable domain in full (rest from reference TRBV7-2 and TRBJ2-7): GAGVSQSPSNKVTEKGKDVELRCDPISGHTALYWYRQSLGQGLEFLIYFQGNSAPDKSGLPSDRFSAERTGGSVSTLTIQRTQQEDSAVYLCASSPPQRGSYEQYFGPGTRLTVT.

The rearrangement links TRBV7-3 to TRBJ1-2; no clear D gene. The V gene's germline CDR1 is SGHTA and CDR2 FQGTGA. The V end lost 5 bases, the J end lost 0 bases, and 4 bases lay between the germline ends. The length of the CDR3 is 12 residues. CDR3 sequence (DNA): TGTGCCAGCAGCCCGTCTAACTATGGCTACACCTTC. This gives the protein CASSPSNYGYTF.

The gene calls are TRBV14 and TRBJ1-2; D is unresolved. Trimming cost V 1 base and J 2 bases, with 11 bases left between them. Germline CDR1 and CDR2: SGHDN and FVKESK. The CDR3 runs to 15 residues. The DNA of the CDR3 is TGTGCCAGCAGCCAAGGCCAGTTAAGAAACTATGGCTACACCTTC. Its translation is CASSQGQLRNYGYTF.

This sequence joins TRBV9 and TRBJ1-1, with 7 nucleotides matching TRBD1. CDR1 and CDR2 (germline): SGDLS, YYNGEE. The CDR3 is 15 amino acids. With 0 bases clipped from V and 0 bases from J, the junction kept 2 bases outside the gene matches. CDR3 nucleotides: TGTGCCAGCAGCGTAGATACAGGGGTGAACACTGAAGCTTTCTTT. Its protein is CASSVDTGVNTEAFF. Full variable domain (missing parts from reference TRBV9 and TRBJ1-1): DSGVTQTPKHLITATGQRVTLRCSPRSGDLSVYWYQQSLDQGLQFLIQYYNGEERAKGNILERFSAQQFPDLHSELNLSSLELGDSALYFCASSVDTGVNTEAFFGQGTRLTVV.

The chain has TRBV3-1 (or the pseudogene TRBV3-2) and TRBJ2-5; TRBD2 might be the D (6 bases). This CDR3 is built from 15 residues. V was trimmed by 8 bases and J by 4 bases, leaving 20 bases between them. Germline V gene sequence: CDR1 LGHDT, CDR2 YNNKEL (reference sequence). CDR3 coding DNA: TGTGCCAGCGAGGGAAGGGGACTCCCCGCAGAGACCCAGTACTTC. Its protein product is CASEGRGLPAETQYF.

The chain links TRBV12-3 or TRBV12-4 to TRBJ1-1, with TRBD1 matching over 7 bases. The CDR3 has 13 residues. J lost 4 bases, V lost 6 bases, and 5 bases had no gene match. The chain's CDR3 is CASSRDSGTEAFF. DNA for the CDR3: TGTGCCAGCAGCAGGGACAGTGGCACTGAAGCTTTCTTT.

This chain uses TRBV21-1 with TRBJ2-7; TRBD2 is the table's D call and was not checked against the DNA. TRBV21-1 represents a pseudogene. There are 13 residues in the CDR3. CDR3 in amino acids: CASRLNLVYEQYF. Written as DNA, the CDR3 is TGTGCCAGCAGACTTAATCTTGTCTACGAGCAGTACTTC.

The chain combines TRBV9 with TRBJ1-1; D unclear. Trimming removed 0 bases at V and 2 bases at J, with 8 bases between. Germline V lookup: CDR1 SGDLS, CDR2 YYNGEE. CDR3 length equals 14 residues. As DNA, the CDR3 is TGTGCCAGCAGCGTAGGGCACCTTAACACTGAAGCTTTCTTT. It yields the protein CASSVGHLNTEAFF.

The chain uses TRBV7-9 and TRBJ1-2, with D possibly TRBD1 on 6 matching bases. The CDR3 length is 14 residues. Germline CDR1 SEHNR, CDR2 FQNEAQ (reference sequence). V lost 1 base and J 4 bases, leaving 10 bases between the germline ends. CDR3 in DNA: TGTGCCAGCAGCTTAGGGCAGGGGAGCTATGGCTACACCTTC. Translation gives CASSLGQGSYGYTF. The full variable domain, rest sourced from reference TRBV7-9 and TRBJ1-2, is DTGVSQNPRHKITKRGQNVTFRCDPISEHNRLYWYRQTLGQGPEFLTYFQNEAQLEKSRLLSDRFSAERPKGSFSTLEIQRTEQGDSAMYLCASSLGQGSYGYTFGSGTRLTVV.

V is TRBV6-5 and J is TRBJ1-6, with D possibly matching TRBD1 (6 bases). The CDR3 spans 14 residues. Per germline, CDR1 MNHEY and CDR2 SVGAGI. Trimming cost V 6 bases and J 9 bases, with 15 bases left between them. The chain's CDR3 is CASSQGTIGSPLHF. For the CDR3, the DNA is TGTGCCAGCAGCCAAGGGACAATCGGTTCACCCCTCCACTTT.

Comments on this clone: This sample includes further DNA sequences coding for the same CDR3. The chain joins TRBV7-2 to TRBJ1-1; D may be TRBD1 (6 bases). CDR3 length: 14 amino acids. Per germline, CDR1 SGHTA and CDR2 FQGNSA. Trimming shortened V by 0 bases and J by 4 bases, and 9 bases separated the two germline ends. In nucleotides, the CDR3 is TGTGCCAGCAGCTTAGCAGGGGGGGGCACTGAAGCTTTCTTT. Amino acids: CASSLAGGGTEAFF.

This clone was seen only a few times. This chain connects TRBV2 to TRBJ1-1, with unresolved D. CDR1 and CDR2 from the germline V gene are SNHLY and FYNNEI. CDR3 size: 11 residues. Trimming left V 7 bases short and J 1 base short, with 4 bases between. The CDR3 DNA sequence: TGTGCCAGCAAGGAGAACACTGAAGCTTTCTTT. This translates into CASKENTEAFF.